This T cell receptor beta chain was documented in a study of beta chain features in type 1 diabetes. In the case of this clone: The antigen remains undetermined.

Expressed TCRB transcripts were sequenced because the isolated RNA had all been reverse transcribed beforehand. TCRdb's table, derived via immunoSEQ multiplex PCR, lists solely in-frame clones and lacks some. The table includes 9,000 or so clones, 78% detected once. Broader study findings: Among type 1 diabetes patients, VDJ junctions had fewer insertions and more deletions. Type 1 diabetes patients showed a moderate but significant shortening of TCRB CDR3s in all four CD4+ subsets. The naive, central memory and Treg TCRB repertoires looked more alike in patients than they did in healthy donors.

V gave up 2 bases and J gave up 0 bases; unmatched junction bases: 1. CDR1 and CDR2 from the germline V gene are SGHNT and YYREEE (reference sequence). The CDR3 runs to 17 residues. The sequencing sample was made of Tregs from blood. This TCR was sampled from a woman younger than 35 in good health. This rearrangement joins TRBV5-4 to TRBJ1-6, with 11 positions matching TRBD1. CDR3 region: CASSFGTGGSYNSPLHF. CDR3 DNA sequence: TGTGCCAGCAGCTTCGGGACAGGGGGCTCCTATAATTCACCCCTCCACTTT.